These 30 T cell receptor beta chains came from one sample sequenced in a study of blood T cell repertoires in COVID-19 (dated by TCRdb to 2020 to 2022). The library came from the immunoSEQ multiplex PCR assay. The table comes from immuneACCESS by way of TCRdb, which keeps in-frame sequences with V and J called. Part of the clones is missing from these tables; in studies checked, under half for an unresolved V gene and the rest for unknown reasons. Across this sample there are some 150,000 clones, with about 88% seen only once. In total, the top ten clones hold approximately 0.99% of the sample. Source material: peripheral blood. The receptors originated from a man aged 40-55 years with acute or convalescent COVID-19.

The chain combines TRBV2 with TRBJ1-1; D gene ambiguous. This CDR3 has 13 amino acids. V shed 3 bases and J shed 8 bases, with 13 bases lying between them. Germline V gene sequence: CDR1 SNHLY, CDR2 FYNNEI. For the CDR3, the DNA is TGTGCCAGCAGTGATGATAGGACGGGGGAAGCTTTCTTT. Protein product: CASSDDRTGEAFF.

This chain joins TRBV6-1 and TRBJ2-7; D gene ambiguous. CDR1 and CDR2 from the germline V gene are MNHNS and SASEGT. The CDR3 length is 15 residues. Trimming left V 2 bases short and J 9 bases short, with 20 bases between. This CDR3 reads CASSENRNMGGGQYF. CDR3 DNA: TGTGCCAGCAGTGAAAATAGGAACATGGGTGGCGGGCAGTACTTC.

This CDR3 reads CASSESPGSYNEQFF. The CDR3 bases are TGTGCCAGCAGTGAATCCCCAGGTTCCTACAATGAGCAGTTCTTC. The chain recombines TRBV25-1 with TRBJ2-1, with unresolved D. Between the trimmed V and J ends, which lost 1 base and 1 base, there was a span of 8 bases. The CDR3 spans 15 residues. CDR1 is MGHDK and CDR2 is SYGVNS in the germline V gene.

CDR3 nucleotides: TGTGCAAGTCGCCCAACCAGGGGCCGGGACAATGAGCAGTTCTTC. Protein sequence: CASRPTRGRDNEQFF. J is TRBJ2-1 and V is TRBV12-2; the listed D gene, TRBD1, was not tested against the DNA. TRBV12-2 corresponds to a pseudogene. CDR3 length: 15 amino acids.

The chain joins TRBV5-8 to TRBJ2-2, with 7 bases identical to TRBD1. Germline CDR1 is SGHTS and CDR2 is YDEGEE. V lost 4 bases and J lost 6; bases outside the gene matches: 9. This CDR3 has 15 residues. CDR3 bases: TGTGCCAGCAGCCCACGCCCTACAGGGGCCGGGGAGCTGTTTTTT. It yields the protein CASSPRPTGAGELFF.

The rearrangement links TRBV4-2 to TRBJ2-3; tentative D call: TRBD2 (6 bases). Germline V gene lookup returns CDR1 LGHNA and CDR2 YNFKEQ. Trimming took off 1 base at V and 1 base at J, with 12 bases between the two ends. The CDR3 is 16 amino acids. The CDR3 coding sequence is TGTGCCAGCAGCCAAGTTAGCGGAGCGGGCACAGATACGCAGTATTTT. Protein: CASSQVSGAGTDTQYF.

The CDR3 sequence is CASSHALEEAFF. CDR3 DNA: TGTGCCAGCAGCCACGCCTTAGAGGAAGCTTTCTTT. This rearrangement joins TRBV3-1 (or the pseudogene TRBV3-2) to TRBJ1-1; unclear D gene. Looked up from germline, CDR1 is LGHDT and CDR2 is YNNKEL (reference sequence). The CDR3 is 12 amino acids. Deletions cut 3 bases from V and 8 bases from J, with 10 bases between.

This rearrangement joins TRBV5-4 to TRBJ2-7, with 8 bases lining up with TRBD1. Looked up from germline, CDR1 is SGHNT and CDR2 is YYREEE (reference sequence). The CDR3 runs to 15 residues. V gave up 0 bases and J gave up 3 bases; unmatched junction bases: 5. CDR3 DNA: TGTGCCAGCAGCTTGGTCGGGACAGGCGACTACGAGCAGTACTTC. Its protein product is CASSLVGTGDYEQYF.

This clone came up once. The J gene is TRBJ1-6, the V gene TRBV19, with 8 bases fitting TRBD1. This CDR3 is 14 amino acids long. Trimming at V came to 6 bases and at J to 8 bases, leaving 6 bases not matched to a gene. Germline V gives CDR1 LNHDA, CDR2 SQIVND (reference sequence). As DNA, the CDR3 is TGTGCCAGTAGGTGGACAGGGAGGGATTCACCCCTCCACTTT. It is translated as CASRWTGRDSPLHF. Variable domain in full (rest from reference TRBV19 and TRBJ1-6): DGGITQSPKYLFRKEGQNVTLSCEQNLNHDAMYWYRQDPGQGLRLIYYSQIVNDFQKGDIAEGYSVSREKKESFPLTVTSAQKNPTAFYLCASRWTGRDSPLHFGNGTRLTVT.

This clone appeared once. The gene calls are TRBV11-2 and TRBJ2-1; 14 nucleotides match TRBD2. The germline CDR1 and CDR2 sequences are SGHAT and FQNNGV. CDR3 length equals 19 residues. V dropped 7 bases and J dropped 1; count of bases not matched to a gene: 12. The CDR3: CASKTLRTSGGQSYNEQFF. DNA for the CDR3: TGTGCCAGCAAGACTCTCCGGACTAGCGGGGGGCAATCCTACAATGAGCAGTTCTTC. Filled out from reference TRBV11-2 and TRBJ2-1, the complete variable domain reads EAGVAQSPRYKIIEKRQSVAFWCNPISGHATLYWYQQILGQGPKLLIQFQNNGVVDDSQLPKDRFSAERLKGVDSTLKIQPAKLEDSAVYLCASKTLRTSGGQSYNEQFFGPGTRLTVL.

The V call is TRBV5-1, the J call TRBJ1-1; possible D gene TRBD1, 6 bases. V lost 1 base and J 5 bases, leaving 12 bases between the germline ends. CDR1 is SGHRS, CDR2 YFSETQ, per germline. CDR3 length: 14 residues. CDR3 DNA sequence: TGCGCCAGCAGCTTGTGGGGGCAAGGAACTGAAGCTTTCTTT. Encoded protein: CASSLWGQGTEAFF.

The CDR3 nucleotides are TGTGCCAGCAGCTTACCTGGGGCAGGGGGCCCGAACACTGAAGCTTTCTTT. Its translation: CASSLPGAGGPNTEAFF. This sequence joins TRBV7-8 and TRBJ1-1, with 8 positions matching TRBD1. Trimming cost V 2 bases and J 1 base; bases outside gene matches: 9. There are 17 residues in the CDR3. Germline loops: CDR1 SGHVS, CDR2 FQNEAQ.

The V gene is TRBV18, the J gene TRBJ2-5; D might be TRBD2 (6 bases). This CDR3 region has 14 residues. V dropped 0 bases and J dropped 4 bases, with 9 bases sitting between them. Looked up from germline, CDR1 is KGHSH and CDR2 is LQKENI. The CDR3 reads CASSPPGRSETQYF. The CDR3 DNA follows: TGTGCCAGCTCACCACCGGGGAGGTCAGAGACCCAGTACTTC.

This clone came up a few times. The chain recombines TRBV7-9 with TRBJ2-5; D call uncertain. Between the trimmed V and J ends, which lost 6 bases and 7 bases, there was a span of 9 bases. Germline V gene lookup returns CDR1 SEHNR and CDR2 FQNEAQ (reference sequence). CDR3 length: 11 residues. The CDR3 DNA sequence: TGTGCCAGCAGTAGTTCAGGGACCCAGTACTTC. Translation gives CASSSSGTQYF.

In DNA, the CDR3 is TGTGCCAGCAGCCCGCCCCAGGTGGGGGAGGGGGAGCAGTACTTC. Amino acids: CASSPPQVGEGEQYF. The V call is TRBV11-1, the J call TRBJ2-7; 7 bases fit TRBD2. The length of the CDR3 is 15 residues. CDR1 is SGHAT, CDR2 FQDESV, per germline (reference sequence). V shed 5 bases and J 7 bases; nucleotides not matched to a gene: 14.

This chain's CDR3 is CASSYTPTEAFF. The CDR3 coding sequence is TGTGCCAGCAGTTACACCCCCACTGAAGCTTTCTTT. This chain uses TRBV12-3 or TRBV12-4 with TRBJ1-1; D remains unclear. V dropped 4 bases and J dropped 4 bases, with 7 bases sitting between them. There are 12 residues in the CDR3.

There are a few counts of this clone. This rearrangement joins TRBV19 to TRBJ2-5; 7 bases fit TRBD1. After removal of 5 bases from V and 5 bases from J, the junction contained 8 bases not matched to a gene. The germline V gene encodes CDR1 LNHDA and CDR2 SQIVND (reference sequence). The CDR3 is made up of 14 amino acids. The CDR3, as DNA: TGTGCCAGTAGTGTAACAGGGGCAGGGGAGACCCAGTACTTC. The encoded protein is CASSVTGAGETQYF.

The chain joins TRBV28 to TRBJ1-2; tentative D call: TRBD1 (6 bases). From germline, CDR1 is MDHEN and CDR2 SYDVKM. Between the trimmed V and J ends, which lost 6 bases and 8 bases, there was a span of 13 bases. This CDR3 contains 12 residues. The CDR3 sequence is CASSRDKWGYTF. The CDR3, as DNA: TGTGCCAGCAGCAGGGACAAATGGGGCTACACCTTC.

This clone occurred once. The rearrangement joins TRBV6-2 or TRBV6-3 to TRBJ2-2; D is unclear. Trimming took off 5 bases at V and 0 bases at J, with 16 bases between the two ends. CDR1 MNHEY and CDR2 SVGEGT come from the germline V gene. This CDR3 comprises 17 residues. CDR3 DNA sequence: TGTGCCAGCAGTCGCTCGACTCCCCTTCCGAACACCGGGGAGCTGTTTTTT. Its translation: CASSRSTPLPNTGELFF.

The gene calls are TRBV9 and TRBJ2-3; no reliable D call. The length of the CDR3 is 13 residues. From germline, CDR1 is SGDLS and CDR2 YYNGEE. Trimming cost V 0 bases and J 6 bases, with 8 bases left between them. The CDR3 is CASSVGPEDTQYF. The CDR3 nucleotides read TGTGCCAGCAGCGTAGGACCGGAGGATACGCAGTATTTT.

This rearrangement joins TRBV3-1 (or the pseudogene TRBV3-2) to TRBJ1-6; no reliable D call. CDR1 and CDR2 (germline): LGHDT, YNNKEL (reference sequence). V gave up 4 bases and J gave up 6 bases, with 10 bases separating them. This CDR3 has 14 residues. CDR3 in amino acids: CASSPQMINSPLHF. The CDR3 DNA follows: TGTGCCAGCAGCCCACAGATGATTAATTCACCCCTCCACTTT.

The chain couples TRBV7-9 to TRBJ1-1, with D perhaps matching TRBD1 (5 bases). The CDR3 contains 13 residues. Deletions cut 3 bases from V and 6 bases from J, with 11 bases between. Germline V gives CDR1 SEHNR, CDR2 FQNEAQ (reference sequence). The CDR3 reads CASSFLQGPEAFF. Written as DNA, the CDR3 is TGTGCCAGCAGCTTCCTTCAGGGCCCTGAAGCTTTCTTT.

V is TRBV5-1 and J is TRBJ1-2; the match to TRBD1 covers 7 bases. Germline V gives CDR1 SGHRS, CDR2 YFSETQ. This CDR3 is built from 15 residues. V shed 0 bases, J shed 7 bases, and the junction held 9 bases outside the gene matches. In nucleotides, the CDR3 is TGCGCCAGCAGCTTGGAGGGGGCGGAACTCCCTGGCTACACCTTC. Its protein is CASSLEGAELPGYTF.

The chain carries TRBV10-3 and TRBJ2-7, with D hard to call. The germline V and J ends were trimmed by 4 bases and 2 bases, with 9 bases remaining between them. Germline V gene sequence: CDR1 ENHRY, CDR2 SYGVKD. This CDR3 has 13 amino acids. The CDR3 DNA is TGTGCCATCAGTGCCCAGGTAGCCTACGAGCAGTACTTC. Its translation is CAISAQVAYEQYF.

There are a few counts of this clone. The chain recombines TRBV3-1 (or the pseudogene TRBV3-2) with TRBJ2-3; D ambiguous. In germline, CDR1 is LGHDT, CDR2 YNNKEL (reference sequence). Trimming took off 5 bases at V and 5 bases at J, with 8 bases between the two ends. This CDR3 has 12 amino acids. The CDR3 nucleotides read TGTGCCAGCAGCGTCCTGAGAGATACGCAGTATTTT. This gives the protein CASSVLRDTQYF.

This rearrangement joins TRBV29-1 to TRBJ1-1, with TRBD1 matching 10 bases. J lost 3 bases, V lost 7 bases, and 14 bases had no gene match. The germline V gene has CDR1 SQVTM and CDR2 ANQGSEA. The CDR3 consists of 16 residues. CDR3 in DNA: TGCAGCGCCTGCGGACAGGGGGGCAGGTTTGACACTGAAGCTTTCTTT. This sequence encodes CSACGQGGRFDTEAFF.

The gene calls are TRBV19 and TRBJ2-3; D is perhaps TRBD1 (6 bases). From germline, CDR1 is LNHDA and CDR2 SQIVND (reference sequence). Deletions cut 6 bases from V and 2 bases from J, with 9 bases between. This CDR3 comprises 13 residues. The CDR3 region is CASSWTVTDTQYF. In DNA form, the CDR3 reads TGTGCCAGTAGCTGGACAGTCACAGATACGCAGTATTTT.

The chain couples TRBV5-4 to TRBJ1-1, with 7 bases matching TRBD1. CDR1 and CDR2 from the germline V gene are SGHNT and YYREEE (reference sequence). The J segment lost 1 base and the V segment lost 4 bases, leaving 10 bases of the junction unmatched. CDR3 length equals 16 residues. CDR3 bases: TGTGCCAGCAGCCCTCCGGGACAGCGACCGAACACTGAAGCTTTCTTT. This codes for CASSPPGQRPNTEAFF. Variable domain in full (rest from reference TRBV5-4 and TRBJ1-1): ETGVTQSPTHLIKTRGQQVTLRCSSQSGHNTVSWYQQALGQGPQFIFQYYREEENGRGNFPPRFSGLQFPNYSSELNVNALELDDSALYLCASSPPGQRPNTEAFFGQGTRLTVV.

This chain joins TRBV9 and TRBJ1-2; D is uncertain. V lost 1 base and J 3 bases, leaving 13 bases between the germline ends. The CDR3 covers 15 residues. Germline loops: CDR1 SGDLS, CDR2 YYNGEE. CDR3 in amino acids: CASSVLVASYYGYTF. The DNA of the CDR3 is TGTGCCAGCAGCGTATTGGTGGCTTCCTACTATGGCTACACCTTC.

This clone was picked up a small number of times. CDR3 sequence (DNA): TGTGCCAGTAGTATACAGGGGGGCCTAAGGAGGGGCAGTGAGCAGTTCTTC. Its translation is CASSIQGGLRRGSEQFF. This sequence joins TRBV19 and TRBJ2-1; D possibly corresponds to TRBD1 (7 bases). V dropped 2 bases and J dropped 9 bases, with 23 bases sitting between them. The CDR3 consists of 17 residues. Germline V gene data show CDR1 as LNHDA and CDR2 as SQIVND (reference sequence).